These T cell receptor beta chains were read from a single sample in a study of metastatic and nonmetastatic thyroid tumors. TCRdb ran MiXCR on the PCR reads. The sample lists some 20,000 clones; roughly 23% were seen once. Specimen: blood. The receptors shown here come from a male donor with papillary thyroid cancer or a benign thyroid nodule (not recorded which). Some clones in this sample may be carry-over from other donors' samples. The CDR3 runs from the conserved cysteine through the conserved F or W. D genes are given only for firm matches. Clone size is given for some rows only: seen once, a few or many times, or a class if the clone is expanded.

d_call j_call clone_size v_call cdr3_aa cdr3_nt
TRBD2 TRBJ2-1 many TRBV12-3/TRBV12-4 CASSLTPGLALEQFF TGTGCCAGCAGTTTGACCCCGGGACTAGCACTTGAGCAGTTCTTC
TRBD1 TRBJ2-1 few TRBV28 CASPPSGGVINEQFF TGTGCCAGCCCCCCCTCAGGGGGCGTTATCAATGAGCAGTTCTTC
- TRBJ2-3 many TRBV28 CASSLLASTDTQYF TGTGCCAGCAGTTTATTAGCAAGCACAGATACGCAGTATTTT
- TRBJ2-7 - TRBV6-2/TRBV6-3 CASTDLSRGPEQYF TGTGCCAGCACCGATCTAAGTCGCGGTCCCGAGCAGTACTTC
- TRBJ2-6 many TRBV6-1 CASRRTVGANVLTF TGTGCCAGCAGGCGGACGGTGGGGGCCAACGTCCTGACTTTC
TRBD1 TRBJ2-1 many TRBV19 CASRAGGSYNEQFF TGTGCCAGTAGGGCAGGGGGCTCCTACAATGAGCAGTTCTTC
- TRBJ1-4 - TRBV7-9 CASSLEGVRSEKLFF TGTGCCAGCAGCTTAGAGGGGGTCCGCTCTGAAAAACTGTTTTTT
TRBD1 TRBJ2-7 many TRBV19 CASKGTGGYEQYF TGTGCCAGTAAAGGGACAGGGGGCTACGAGCAGTACTTC
- TRBJ1-2 few TRBV6-1 CASRPTGYGYTF TGTGCCAGCAGACCTACAGGGTACGGCTACACCTTC
- TRBJ2-3 many TRBV11-2 CASSLVPGSTDTQYF TGTGCCAGCAGCTTAGTACCGGGTAGCACAGATACGCAGTATTTT
TRBD1 TRBJ1-5 few TRBV24-1 CATSDSRQGTQPQHF TGTGCCACCAGTGATTCCCGACAGGGAACTCAGCCCCAGCATTTT
- TRBJ1-1 - TRBV27 CASSFRPPNTGTQAFF TGTGCCAGCAGTTTTAGGCCTCCCAACACGGGTACTCAAGCTTTCTTT
- TRBJ2-7 few TRBV6-1 CASSEQRSSYEQYF TGTGCCAGCAGTGAGCAGCGGAGCTCCTACGAGCAGTACTTC
TRBD1 TRBJ1-1 many TRBV19 CASSPKTGGANTEAFF TGTGCCAGTAGTCCCAAGACAGGGGGCGCGAACACTGAAGCTTTCTTT
TRBD1 TRBJ1-2 many TRBV6-1 CASSATTGIAMGDGYTF TGTGCCAGCAGTGCGACGACAGGGATAGCGATGGGCGATGGCTACACCTTC
- TRBJ1-2 many TRBV11-1 CASSPRTDSPNGYTF TGTGCCAGCAGCCCGAGGACCGACTCTCCTAATGGCTACACCTTC
- TRBJ2-2 - TRBV6-1 CTSRGAGGELFF TGTACCAGCAGGGGGGCAGGCGGTGAGCTGTTTTTT
- TRBJ2-7 few TRBV28 CASSALGGSYEQYF TGTGCCAGCAGTGCACTCGGGGGAAGCTACGAGCAGTACTTC
TRBD2 TRBJ2-7 many TRBV29-1 CSAQGLAGPYEQYF TGCAGCGCCCAGGGACTAGCGGGACCCTACGAGCAGTACTTC
- TRBJ1-5 - TRBV30 CAWSVRQGRQPQHF TGTGCCTGGAGTGTACGTCAGGGACGTCAGCCACAGCATTTT
TRBD1 TRBJ1-2 - TRBV20-1 CSAPSPGTGGFNYGYTF TGCAGTGCCCCATCACCCGGGACAGGGGGTTTTAACTATGGCTACACCTTC
TRBD1 TRBJ2-7 many TRBV12-3/TRBV12-4 CASSLGQTLEQYF TGTGCCAGCAGTTTGGGACAGACCTTAGAGCAGTACTTC
- TRBJ1-2 few TRBV6-1 CASRNSNYGYTF TGTGCCAGCAGAAACAGTAACTATGGCTACACCTTC
TRBD2 TRBJ2-5 - TRBV20-1 CSARVLGLAGGRRETQYF TGCAGTGCTAGAGTGTTGGGACTAGCGGGAGGGCGGCGGGAGACCCAGTACTTC
- TRBJ2-1 - TRBV20-1 CSARTGSNEQFF TGCAGTGCTAGAACAGGGTCCAATGAGCAGTTCTTC
TRBD1 TRBJ2-2 - TRBV5-1 CASRDSSGGELFF TGCGCCAGTAGGGACAGCTCCGGCGGGGAGCTGTTTTTT
TRBD1 TRBJ1-2 - TRBV4-1 CASSQDSGTGYGYTF TGCGCCAGCAGCCAAGATTCCGGGACAGGCTATGGCTACACCTTC
TRBD2 TRBJ2-3 - TRBV12-3/TRBV12-4 CASTQWAGGAYTQYF TGTGCCAGCACCCAATGGGCGGGGGGCGCATATACGCAGTATTTT
TRBD1 TRBJ1-2 few TRBV20-1 CSASWDRGYNGYTF TGCAGTGCTAGCTGGGACAGGGGATATAATGGCTACACCTTC